Included here is one TCR beta chain sequence, with context. Its specificity is unknown. These data originate in a study of CD8 T cells in Susac syndrome. Study conclusions and caveats: The study recognized that the number of individuals in its TCR sequencing and HLA analysis was relatively small.

After extraction with the RNeasy kit, roughly 0.5 to 1 ug of the RNA was reverse transcribed using random hexamers. Amplification of TCR beta CDR3 used immunoSEQ multiplex PCR across 54 Vbeta and 13 Jbeta. MiXCR, run by TCRdb on the immunoSEQ multiplex PCR reads, gives a single entry per CDR3 protein. The sample yields about 210,000 distinct CDR3 sequences, nearly 97% seen once. The receptor was isolated from a human donor with multiple sclerosis. Sequences were obtained from CD4+ T cells from PBMCs.

CDR3 amino acids: CAWSVQGNTEAFF. The CDR3 region has the DNA TGTGCCTGGAGTGTACAGGGGAACACTGAAGCTTTCTTT. This rearrangement joins TRBV30 to TRBJ1-1, with a possible D match to TRBD1 (6 bases). Trimming took 0 bases from V and 1 from J, leaving 6 bases between them. This CDR3 is built from 13 residues. The germline V gene encodes CDR1 GTSNPN and CDR2 SVGIG (reference sequence).